A single sample gave rise to the 5 T cell receptor beta chains below, sequenced in a study of graft-versus-host responses after intestinal transplantation. Their cognate antigens are unknown. Some clones are missing from TCRdb's copy, which holds only in-frame ones; the method was immunoSEQ multiplex PCR. This table holds approximately 88,000 clones, 75% to 90% found once. This specimen was unstimulated CD4+ T cells sorted from spleen or lymph node cells, taken before intestinal transplant. The receptor set was obtained from a human donor who received an intestinal transplant.

The gene calls are TRBV27 and TRBJ2-7; 8 positions agree with TRBD1. This CDR3 is 15 amino acids long. The germline V gene encodes CDR1 MNHEY and CDR2 SMNVEV (reference sequence). Germline trimming cut 5 bases from V and 2 bases from J; bases unmatched to any gene: 8. The CDR3 DNA sequence: TGTGCCAGCAGTCTCCGGGACAGGCTAACCTACGAGCAGTACTTC. This gives the protein CASSLRDRLTYEQYF.

This clone appeared once. The V call is TRBV7-9, the J call TRBJ2-7; 12 bases agree with TRBD1. In germline, CDR1 is SEHNR, CDR2 FQNEAQ (reference sequence). The CDR3 spans 18 residues. V dropped 6 bases and J dropped 3; count of bases not matched to a gene: 15. The CDR3 DNA follows: TGTGCCAGCAGTCATACACCGGGACAGGGGGCGTTTCGCTACGAGCAGTACTTC. It encodes CASSHTPGQGAFRYEQYF.

In its sample, this clone was seen a few times. This chain joins TRBV4-1 and TRBJ1-3, with TRBD1 matching over 9 bases. This CDR3 has 13 residues. Germline V CDR1 and CDR2: MGHRA, YSYEKL. Trimming cost V 4 bases and J 8 bases; bases outside gene matches: 3. This CDR3 is CASSPDRGDTIYF. The DNA for the CDR3 is TGCGCCAGCAGCCCAGACAGGGGGGACACCATATATTTT.

V gene TRBV7-6 combines with J gene TRBJ1-1, with D unclear. Germline CDR1 is SGHVS and CDR2 is FNYEAQ. The CDR3 totals 14 residues. Between the trimmed V and J ends, which lost 3 bases and 5 bases, there was a span of 13 bases. In DNA form, the CDR3 reads TGTGCCAGCAGCTTTAAGGAGACTGGGACTGAAGCTTTCTTT. It is translated as CASSFKETGTEAFF.

The chain recombines TRBV7-9 with TRBJ1-3; a possible D gene is TRBD1 (5 bases). With 8 bases removed from V and 0 bases from J, the gap between germline ends came to 20 bases. The CDR3 consists of 17 residues. Germline values: CDR1 SEHNR, CDR2 FQNEAQ (reference sequence). The CDR3 DNA follows: TGTGCCAGCCCCCCGGACACCCGAACGAGCTCTGGAAACACCATATATTTT. This codes for CASPPDTRTSSGNTIYF.